This TCR beta chain was captured by sequencing in a study of spatial heterogeneity in lung cancer. One entry per CDR3 protein, called by TCRdb with MiXCR from the 5' RACE reads. The sample includes fewer than 4,500 distinct CDR3 sequences, about 10% seen only once; the top ten take around 62%. Time point of the sample: sample taken at primary tumor resection. Researchers sequenced whole RNA taken from tumor, nontumor lung or frozen PBMC without sorting. Note on this clonotype: Antigen unknown.

General study results and limits: Counts of expanded alpha and beta TCRs within tumors tracked the tumor nonsynonymous mutation count.

The source was lung tumor tissue, collected at surgery. This receptor was identified in a male donor with early-stage non-small cell lung cancer.

The chain's CDR3 is CAAGGTSGRLADTQYF. The CDR3 bases are TGTGCGGCAGGGGGAACTAGCGGGCGGTTGGCAGATACGCAGTATTTT. The rearrangement uses TRBV28 and TRBJ2-3; 9 bases fit TRBD2. CDR1 is MDHEN and CDR2 is SYDVKM in the germline V gene. This CDR3 has 16 residues.